The source of this T cell receptor (beta chain) is a study of T cells after posttransplantation cyclophosphamide. Whole-study findings and limits: Recipient CMV seropositivity and CMV reactivation strongly tracked TRB clonality.

Only in-frame clones appear in the TCRdb table, and some are missing; sequencing was by immunoSEQ multiplex PCR. The table shows fewer than 20,000 clones, with 94% occurring only once. On this clone itself: Its specificity is unknown.

Looked up from germline, CDR1 is LGHNA and CDR2 is YSLEER. V lost 3 bases to trimming and J lost 3 bases, with 12 bases between them. The CDR3 totals 14 residues. The naive gate required viable CD3+CD4+ or CD3+CD8+ cells with CCR7+CD45RA+CD45RO-CD95-CD27+CD28+ phenotype. The related graft donor's blood sample was taken on the day of bone marrow donation. This chain uses TRBV4-3 with TRBJ2-7, with D perhaps matching TRBD1 (6 bases). The sequenced sample was naive CD4+ T cells sorted from blood. This receptor was identified in a woman between 50 and 59 years old in good health and a related stem cell transplant donor. The CDR3 sequence: CASSHGSRGYEQYF. The CDR3 nucleotides are TGCGCCAGCAGCCATGGGAGCAGGGGCTACGAGCAGTACTTC.